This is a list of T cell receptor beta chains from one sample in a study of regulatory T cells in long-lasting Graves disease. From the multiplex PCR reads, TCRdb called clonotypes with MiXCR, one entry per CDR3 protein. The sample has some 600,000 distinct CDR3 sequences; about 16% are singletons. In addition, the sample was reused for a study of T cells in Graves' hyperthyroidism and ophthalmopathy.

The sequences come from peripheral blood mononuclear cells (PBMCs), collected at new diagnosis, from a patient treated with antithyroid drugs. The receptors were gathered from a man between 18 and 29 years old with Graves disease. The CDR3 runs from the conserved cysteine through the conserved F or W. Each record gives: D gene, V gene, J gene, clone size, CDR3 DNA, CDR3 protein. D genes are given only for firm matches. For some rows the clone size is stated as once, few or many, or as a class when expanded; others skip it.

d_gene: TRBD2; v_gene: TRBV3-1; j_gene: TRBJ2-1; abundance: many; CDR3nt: TGTGCCAGCAGCCAAGAGAGCGGGACGTGGTATGAGCAGTTCTTC; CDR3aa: CASSQESGTWYEQFF
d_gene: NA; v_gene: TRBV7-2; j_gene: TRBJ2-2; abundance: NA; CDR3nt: TGTGCCAGCAGCCTCGACGGGGCGGTCACCGGGGAGCTGTTTTTT; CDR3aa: CASSLDGAVTGELFF
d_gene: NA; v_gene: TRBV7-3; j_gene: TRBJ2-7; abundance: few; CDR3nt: TGTGCCAGCAGCTTAGGGATGGGCTTGGACGAGCAGTACTTC; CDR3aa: CASSLGMGLDEQYF
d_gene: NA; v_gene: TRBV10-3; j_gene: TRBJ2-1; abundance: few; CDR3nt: TGTGCCATCAGTGAGTCTTTCCATGAGCAGTTCTTC; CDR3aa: CAISESFHEQFF
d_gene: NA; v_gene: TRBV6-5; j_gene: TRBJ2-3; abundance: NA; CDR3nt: TGTGCCAGCAGTTACAAGGACAGCACAGATACGCAGTATTTT; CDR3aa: CASSYKDSTDTQYF
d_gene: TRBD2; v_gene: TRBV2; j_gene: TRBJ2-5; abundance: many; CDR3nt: TGTGCCAGCAGCGGGACTAGCGGGAGAGGAGAGACCCAGTACTTC; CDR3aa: CASSGTSGRGETQYF
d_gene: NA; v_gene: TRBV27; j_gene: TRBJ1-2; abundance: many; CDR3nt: TGTGCCAGCAGCGGGACCCCGAACTACTATGGCTACACCTTC; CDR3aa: CASSGTPNYYGYTF
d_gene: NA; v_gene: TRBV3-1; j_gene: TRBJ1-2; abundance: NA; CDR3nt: TGTGCCAGCAGCCCAAGAACGATGTGGGGCATTAATGGCTACACCTTC; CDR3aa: CASSPRTMWGINGYTF
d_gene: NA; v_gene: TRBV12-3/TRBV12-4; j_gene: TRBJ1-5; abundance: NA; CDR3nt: TGTGCCAGCGCCAAGGGAGGGGCAAATCAGCCCCAGCATTTT; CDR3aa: CASAKGGANQPQHF
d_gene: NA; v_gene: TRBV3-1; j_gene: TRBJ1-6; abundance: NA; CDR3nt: TGTGCCAGCAGCAACCCACCCAGGGAGCGCAATTCACCCCTCCACTTT; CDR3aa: CASSNPPRERNSPLHF
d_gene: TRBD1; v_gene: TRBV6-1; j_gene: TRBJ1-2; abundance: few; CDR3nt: TGTGCCAGCCACGACAAGACAGGGGCTAACTATGGCTACACCTTC; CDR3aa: CASHDKTGANYGYTF
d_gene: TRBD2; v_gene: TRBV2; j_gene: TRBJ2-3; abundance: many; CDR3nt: TGTGCCAGCAGTGACATTGCGGGAGCGCTTACTTCCACAGATACGCAGTATTTT; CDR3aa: CASSDIAGALTSTDTQYF
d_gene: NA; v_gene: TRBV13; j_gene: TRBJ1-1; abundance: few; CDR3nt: TGTGCCAGCAGCTTAGATGTGGTAGACACTGAAGCTTTCTTT; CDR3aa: CASSLDVVDTEAFF
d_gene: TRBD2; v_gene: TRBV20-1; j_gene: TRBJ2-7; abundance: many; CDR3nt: TGCAGTGTCGGGACTAGCGGGAGGGGCTACGAGCAGTACTTC; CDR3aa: CSVGTSGRGYEQYF
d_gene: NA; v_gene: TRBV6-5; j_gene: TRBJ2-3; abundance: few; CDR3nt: TGTGCCAGCAGTTACTTGAGGTCTAGCACAGATACGCAGTATTTT; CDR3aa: CASSYLRSSTDTQYF
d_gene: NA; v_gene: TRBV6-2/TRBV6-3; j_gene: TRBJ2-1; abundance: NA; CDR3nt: TGTGCCAGCAGTTACTTCGGCGGGATCCACAATGAGCAGTTCTTC; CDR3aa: CASSYFGGIHNEQFF
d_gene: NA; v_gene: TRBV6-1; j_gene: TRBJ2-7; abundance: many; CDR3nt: TGTGCCAGCAGTGAATCGGGGGGCGAGTACGAGCAGTACTTC; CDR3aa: CASSESGGEYEQYF
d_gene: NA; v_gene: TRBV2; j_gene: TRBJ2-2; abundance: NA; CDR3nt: TGTGCCAGCAGTGGGCCCCCCAACGGGGAGCTGTTTTTT; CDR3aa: CASSGPPNGELFF
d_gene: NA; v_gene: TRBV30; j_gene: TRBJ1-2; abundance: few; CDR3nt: TGTGCCTGGACTCTACAGGGAAGATATGGCTACACCTTC; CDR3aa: CAWTLQGRYGYTF
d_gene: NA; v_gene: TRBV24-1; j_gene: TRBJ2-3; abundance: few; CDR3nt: TGTGCCACCAGTGATGGCTCAGGTAGCGGAATAACAGATACGCAGTATTTT; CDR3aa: CATSDGSGSGITDTQYF
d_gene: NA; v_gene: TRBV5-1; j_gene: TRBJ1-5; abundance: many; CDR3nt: TGCGCCAGCAGCTTGATGGTGGATCAGCCCCAGCATTTT; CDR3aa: CASSLMVDQPQHF
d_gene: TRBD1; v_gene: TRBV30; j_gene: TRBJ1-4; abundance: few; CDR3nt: TGTGCCTGGATGAGACAGGGGTCTGAAAAACTGTTTTTT; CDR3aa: CAWMRQGSEKLFF